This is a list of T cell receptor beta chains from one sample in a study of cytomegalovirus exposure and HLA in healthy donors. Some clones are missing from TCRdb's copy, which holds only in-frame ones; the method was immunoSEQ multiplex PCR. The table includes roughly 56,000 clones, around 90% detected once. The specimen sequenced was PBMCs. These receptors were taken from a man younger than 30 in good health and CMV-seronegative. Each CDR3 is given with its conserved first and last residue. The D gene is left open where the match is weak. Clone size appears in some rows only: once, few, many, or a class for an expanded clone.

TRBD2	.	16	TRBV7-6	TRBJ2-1	CASSRGRTSGGNEQFF	TGTGCCAGCAGCCGAGGTCGGACTAGCGGGGGGAATGAGCAGTTCTTC
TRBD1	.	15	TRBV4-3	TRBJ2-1	CASSQSGTAYNEQFF	TGCGCCAGCAGCCAATCCGGGACAGCCTACAATGAGCAGTTCTTC
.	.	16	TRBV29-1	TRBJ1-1	CSVVATSEQRNTEAFF	TGCAGCGTTGTAGCCACCTCGGAGCAGAGGAACACTGAAGCTTTCTTT
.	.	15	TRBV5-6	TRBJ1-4	CASSLDTGTNEKLFF	TGTGCCAGCAGCTTGGATACAGGGACTAATGAAAAACTGTTTTTT
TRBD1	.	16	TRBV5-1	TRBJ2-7	CASSLRSDRASYEQYF	TGCGCCAGCAGCCTCAGATCGGACAGGGCCTCCTACGAGCAGTACTTC
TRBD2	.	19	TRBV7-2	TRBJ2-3	CASHFLGLAGGDGTDTQYF	TGTGCCAGCCACTTCTTGGGACTAGCGGGAGGTGACGGGACAGATACGCAGTATTTT
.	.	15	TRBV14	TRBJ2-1	CASSPGQGPYNEQFF	TGTGCCAGCAGCCCCGGGCAGGGGCCTTACAATGAGCAGTTCTTC
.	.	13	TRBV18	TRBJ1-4	CASSLDRNEKLFF	TGTGCCAGCTCACTGGACAGAAATGAAAAACTGTTTTTT
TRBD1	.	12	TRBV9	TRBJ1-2	CASSEQGYGYTF	TGTGCCAGCAGCGAACAGGGGTATGGCTACACCTTC
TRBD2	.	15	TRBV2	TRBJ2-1	CASSELAGGRNEQFF	TGTGCCAGCAGTGAACTGGCGGGAGGTAGGAATGAGCAGTTCTTC
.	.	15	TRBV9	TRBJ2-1	CASSARSSGNNEQFF	TGTGCCAGCAGCGCCCGGTCAAGCGGCAACAATGAGCAGTTCTTC
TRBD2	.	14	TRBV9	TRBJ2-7	CASSVAGETYEQYF	TGTGCCAGCTCAGTAGCGGGTGAGACCTACGAGCAGTACTTC
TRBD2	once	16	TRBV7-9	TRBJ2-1	CASSSRLAGLYNEQFF	TGTGCCAGCAGCAGCAGACTAGCGGGGCTATACAATGAGCAGTTCTTC
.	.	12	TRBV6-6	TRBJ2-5	CATNQGGETQYF	TGTGCCACAAACCAGGGGGGAGAGACCCAGTACTTC
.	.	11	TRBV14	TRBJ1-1	CASSLRGEAFF	TGTGCCAGCAGCCTCCGGGGGGAAGCTTTCTTT
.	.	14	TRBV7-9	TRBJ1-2	CASSLTGEEYGYTF	TGTGCCAGCAGCTTAACGGGGGAGGAATATGGCTACACCTTC
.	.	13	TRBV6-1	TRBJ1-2	CASSTTGMEGYTF	TGTGCCAGCAGTACAACAGGGATGGAGGGCTACACCTTC
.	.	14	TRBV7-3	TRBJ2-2	CASSPVPNTGELFF	TGTGCCAGCAGCCCGGTGCCGAACACCGGGGAGCTGTTTTTT
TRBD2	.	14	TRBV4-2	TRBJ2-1	CASSLAGGRNEQFF	TGTGCCAGCAGCTTAGCGGGAGGGCGGAATGAGCAGTTCTTC
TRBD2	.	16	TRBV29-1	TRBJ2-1	CSVEDAGGRGDNEQFF	TGCAGCGTTGAAGATGCAGGCGGGAGAGGAGACAATGAGCAGTTCTTC
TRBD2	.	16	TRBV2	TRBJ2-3	CASTPKLAGSTDTQYF	TGTGCCAGCACTCCGAAACTAGCGGGGTCCACAGATACGCAGTATTTT
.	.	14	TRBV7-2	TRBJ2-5	CASSLPPLEETQYF	TGTGCCAGCAGCTTACCTCCTTTGGAGGAGACCCAGTACTTC
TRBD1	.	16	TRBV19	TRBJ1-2	CASSIKLTGGVYGYTF	TGTGCCAGTAGTATCAAACTAACAGGGGGCGTCTATGGCTACACCTTC
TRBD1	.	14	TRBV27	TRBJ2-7	CASSTGTASYEQYF	TGTGCCAGCAGTACCGGGACAGCGAGCTACGAGCAGTACTTC
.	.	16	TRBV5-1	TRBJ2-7	CASSLAPGVSSYEQYF	TGCGCCAGCAGCTTGGCCCCGGGGGTAAGCTCCTACGAGCAGTACTTC
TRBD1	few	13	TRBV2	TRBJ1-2	CASSIRTGDGYTF	TGTGCCAGCAGTATCCGGACAGGGGATGGCTACACCTTC
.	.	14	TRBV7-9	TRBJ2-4	CASSQRLDEDIQYF	TGTGCCAGCAGCCAGCGGCTAGACGAGGACATTCAGTACTTC
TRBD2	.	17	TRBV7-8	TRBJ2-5	CASSLGRKREVKETQYF	TGTGCCAGCAGTCTAGGGCGGAAGCGGGAGGTTAAAGAGACCCAGTACTTC
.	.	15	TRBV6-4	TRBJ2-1	CASSEVLDVVSEQFF	TGTGCCAGCAGTGAGGTTTTAGATGTTGTAAGTGAGCAGTTCTTC
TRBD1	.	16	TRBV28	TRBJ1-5	CASSLSEGAEGQPQHF	TGTGCCAGCAGTTTATCAGAGGGGGCAGAAGGTCAGCCCCAGCATTTT
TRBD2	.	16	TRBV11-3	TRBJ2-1	CASSSYSGRGYNEQFF	TGTGCCAGCAGCTCCTACAGCGGGAGAGGTTACAATGAGCAGTTCTTC
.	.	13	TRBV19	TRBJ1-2	CASSASDIGPYRF	TGTGCCAGTAGTGCGTCGGACATTGGACCCTACCGTTTC
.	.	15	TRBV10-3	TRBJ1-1	CAISDWAGGNTEAFF	TGTGCCATCAGTGATTGGGCGGGCGGGAACACTGAAGCTTTCTTT
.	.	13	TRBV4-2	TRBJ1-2	CASSQQWRDLPTF	TGTGCCAGCAGCCAGCAATGGCGGGATCTCCCCACCTTC
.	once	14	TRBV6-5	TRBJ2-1	CASSPWTANNEQFF	TGTGCCAGCAGCCCTTGGACAGCGAACAATGAGCAGTTCTTC
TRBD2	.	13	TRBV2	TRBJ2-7	CASSRGDPYEQYF	TGTGCCAGCAGTCGGGGGGATCCCTACGAGCAGTACTTC
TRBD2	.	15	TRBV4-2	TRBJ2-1	CASSQDLAGEREQFF	TGTGCCAGCAGCCAAGATCTGGCGGGGGAACGGGAGCAGTTCTTC
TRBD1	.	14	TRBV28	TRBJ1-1	CASSKRDRGKEAFF	TGTGCCAGCAGCAAAAGGGACAGGGGTAAAGAAGCTTTCTTT
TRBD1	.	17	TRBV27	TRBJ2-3	CASSSRLGQGGEDTQYF	TGTGCCAGCAGTTCAAGATTGGGACAGGGCGGGGAAGATACGCAGTATTTT
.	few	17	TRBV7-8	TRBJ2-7	CASSLGGADRSSYEQYF	TGTGCCAGCAGCCTAGGCGGGGCCGATAGGAGCTCCTACGAGCAGTACTTC
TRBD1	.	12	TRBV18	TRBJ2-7	CASSDRENEQYF	TGTGCCAGCTCAGACAGGGAAAACGAGCAGTACTTC
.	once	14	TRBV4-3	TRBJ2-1	CASSQDGGQREQFF	TGCGCCAGCAGCCAAGATGGGGGACAACGAGAGCAGTTCTTC
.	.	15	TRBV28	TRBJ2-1	CASSLLAGEYNEQFF	TGTGCCAGCAGTTTATTGGCAGGGGAATACAATGAGCAGTTCTTC